This T cell receptor (beta chain) appears in the sequencing data of a study of blood T cell repertoires in COVID-19. Across the whole study: From the United States, Italy and Spain came samples of acute and convalescent COVID-19. Sample material is recorded as cDNA or gDNA derived from T cells, B-cell-depleted T cells, or PBMCs.

As handled by the study authors: It was from reference gene primer amplification that nucleated cell counts were estimated. The method was immunoSEQ multiplex PCR; TCRdb's version includes in-frame clones alone and lacks a portion of them. V and J calls and clone size are as listed in that table; D and trimming were resolved from the DNA. The repertoire holds some 270,000 clones, about 88% seen once, with 3.5% to 5% in the top ten. This TCR derives from a woman between 35 and 50 years old who had recovered from COVID-19. The specimen sequenced was peripheral blood.

The CDR3 DNA is TGCGCCAGCAGTCGCCACTACTACAGGGGGCCCACCTGCGAGCAGTACGTC. Translated, it gives CASSRHYYRGPTCEQYV. The J gene is TRBJ2-7, the V gene TRBV23-1; 9 positions match TRBD1. TRBV23-1 is reported as an ORF; its role is uncertain. This CDR3 region has 17 residues. The J segment lost 6 bases and the V segment lost 4 bases, leaving 16 bases of the junction unmatched.